This T cell receptor (beta chain) stems from a study of cytomegalovirus exposure and HLA in healthy donors. The PCR was carried out with 60 Vbeta primers and 13 Jbeta primers. Assay: immunoSEQ multiplex PCR; the TCRdb copy retains only in-frame clones and omits some. The table shows about 150,000 clones, with more than 75% occurring only once. Germline assignment: CDR1 SGHTA and CDR2 FQGTGA. V was pared by 2 bases and J by 7 bases, with 15 bases between. The CDR3 extends over 15 amino acids. The clonotype comes from a man younger than 45 in good health and CMV-seropositive. This chain links TRBV7-3 with TRBJ2-1; maybe TRBD2 (7 bases). The sample comprised PBMCs. The chain's CDR3 is CASSLGRGGRNEQFF. In DNA, the CDR3 is TGTGCCAGCAGCTTAGGCAGGGGAGGGAGGAATGAGCAGTTCTTC.